One and the same sample provided the 22 T cell receptor beta chains below, sequenced in a study of T cell responses to AZD1222 COVID-19 vaccine. Assay used: immunoSEQ multiplex PCR; TCRdb lists only in-frame clones, some missing. The sample has 130,000 to 150,000 clones, 75% to 90% seen once. The material was peripheral blood, obtained on day 0 of AZD1222 vaccination. These receptors were obtained from an adult in good health.

This clone came up once. The chain uses TRBV12-5 and TRBJ2-1, with TRBD2 matching over 7 bases. This CDR3 spans 13 amino acids. Germline lookup yields CDR1 LGHNT and CDR2 FRNRAP. Trimming removed 5 bases from V and 7 bases from J; junction bases left unmatched: 5. CDR3 DNA sequence: TGTGCTAGTGGTCCTCCAGCGGGGAATGAGCAGTTCTTC. Protein sequence: CASGPPAGNEQFF.

J is TRBJ2-1 and V is TRBV27, with 10 positions matching TRBD2. Looked up from germline, CDR1 is MNHEY and CDR2 is SMNVEV (reference sequence). Trimming cost V 5 bases and J 9 bases; bases outside gene matches: 10. This CDR3 spans 15 amino acids. The CDR3 region is CASSTSGGGPFEQFF. The CDR3 DNA is TGTGCCAGCAGTACAAGCGGGGGGGGCCCCTTTGAGCAGTTCTTC.

This chain's CDR3 is CASSSLDSNYGYTF. The DNA for the CDR3 is TGTGCCAGCAGCTCGCTGGACAGTAACTATGGCTACACCTTC. This chain uses TRBV5-6 with TRBJ1-2, with a weak D call TRBD1 (6 bases). Trimming stripped 3 bases from V and 1 base from J, with 10 bases between. Per the germline V gene, CDR1 is SGHDT and CDR2 is YYEEEE. This CDR3 region has 14 residues.

CDR3 in amino acids: CATSDPRAGYTF. The CDR3 DNA is TGTGCCACCAGTGATCCCCGGGCGGGCTACACCTTC. V and J are TRBV24-1 and TRBJ1-2; D is ambiguous. The germline V gene encodes CDR1 KGHDR and CDR2 SFDVKD. V shed 3 bases and J shed 8 bases, with 9 bases lying between them. CDR3 length: 12 residues.

The chain recombines TRBV28 with TRBJ1-2, with 8 bases that match TRBD1. The germline CDR1 and CDR2 sequences are MDHEN and SYDVKM. Trimming took 6 bases from V and 3 from J; bases not matched to a gene: 3. CDR3 length: 13 amino acids. The chain's CDR3 is CASRPGGYYGYTF. The CDR3 nucleotides read TGTGCCAGCAGACCAGGGGGCTACTATGGCTACACCTTC.

The V and J genes are TRBV7-9 and TRBJ2-7; 7 nucleotides line up with TRBD1. CDR3 length: 16 residues. The V gene's germline CDR1 is SEHNR and CDR2 FQNEAQ (reference sequence). With V trimmed by 6 bases and J by 2 bases, 13 bases remained unmatched. CDR3 DNA sequence: TGTGCCAGCAGTAATATAGTCGGGCAGGGGGCCTACGAGCAGTACTTC. Translating gives CASSNIVGQGAYEQYF.

CDR3 amino acids: CASSQQGRTTNEKLFF. The CDR3 DNA follows: TGCGCCAGCAGCCAGCAGGGACGGACAACTAATGAAAAACTGTTTTTT. The chain employs TRBV5-1 and TRBJ1-4; D may be TRBD1 (5 bases). V was clipped by 4 bases and J by 0 bases, with 13 bases between them. The CDR3 spans 16 residues. Germline CDR1 SGHRS, CDR2 YFSETQ.

The V call is TRBV28, the J call TRBJ1-1, with 9 bases lining up with TRBD1. The length of the CDR3 is 13 residues. The trim removed 5 bases at V and 11 bases at J, leaving 9 bases unmatched. CDR1 is MDHEN and CDR2 is SYDVKM in the germline V gene. This CDR3 is CASSDEDRGWAFF. The CDR3, as DNA: TGTGCCAGCAGTGATGAGGACAGGGGTTGGGCTTTCTTT.

The chain links TRBV5-1 to TRBJ2-3, with 9 bases aligning to TRBD1. Looked up from germline, CDR1 is SGHRS and CDR2 is YFSETQ. V shed 4 bases and J 5 bases; nucleotides not matched to a gene: 11. The CDR3 totals 16 residues. The CDR3 DNA follows: TGCGCCAGCAGCCGGAGGGACAGGGTGTTGGGAGATACGCAGTATTTT. It codes for CASSRRDRVLGDTQYF.

The CDR3 spells CAWSRSILSQGNYEAFF. The CDR3 nucleotides read TGTGCCTGGAGTCGATCCATCCTAAGTCAGGGGAACTATGAAGCTTTCTTT. The chain carries TRBV30 and TRBJ1-1; tentative D call: TRBD1 (6 bases). The CDR3 runs 17 residues. The V and J ends lost 2 bases and 7 bases respectively, with 26 bases between them. The V gene's germline CDR1 is GTSNPN and CDR2 SVGIG (reference sequence).

V and J are TRBV27 and TRBJ1-4, with TRBD1 identical over 8 bases. Unmatched junction bases numbered 19, after V lost 5 bases and J lost 8 bases. Germline V gene sequence: CDR1 MNHEY, CDR2 SMNVEV (reference sequence). CDR3 length: 18 amino acids. CDR3 bases: TGTGCCAGCAGTAACCAGGGGGCAGGGGCCCGCCGCGGCGAAAAACTGTTTTTT. This translates into CASSNQGAGARRGEKLFF. Full variable domain (remainder filled in from reference TRBV27 and TRBJ1-4): EAQVTQNPRYLITVTGKKLTVTCSQNMNHEYMSWYRQDPGLGLRQIYYSMNVEVTDKGDVPEGYKVSRKEKRNFPLILESPSPNQTSLYFCASSNQGAGARRGEKLFFGSGTQLSVL.

The V gene is TRBV5-1, the J gene TRBJ1-4; D uncertain. The CDR3 has 15 residues. The germline V gene has CDR1 SGHRS and CDR2 YFSETQ. Trimming removed 4 bases at V and 8 bases at J, with 18 bases between. As DNA, the CDR3 is TGCGCCAGCAGCCCCGATCCAGGTCGAAGGGAAAAACTGTTTTTT. Translated, it gives CASSPDPGRREKLFF.

V usage is TRBV2 and J usage is TRBJ2-7; TRBD1 agrees at 7 bases. The CDR3 spans 12 residues. Trimming removed 6 bases from V and 4 bases from J; junction bases left unmatched: 3. The germline CDR1 and CDR2 sequences are SNHLY and FYNNEI. The CDR3 sequence is CASRGQKYEQYF. CDR3 sequence (DNA): TGTGCCAGCAGGGGACAGAAATACGAGCAGTACTTC.

The chain combines TRBV30 with TRBJ1-5; 7 bases map to TRBD1. Looked up from germline, CDR1 is GTSNPN and CDR2 is SVGIG (reference sequence). The CDR3 loop spans 16 amino acids. With 3 bases clipped from V and 3 bases from J, the junction kept 11 bases outside the gene matches. The CDR3 coding sequence is TGTGCCTGGAGCAAAAGACAGGGAAGGAACAATCAGCCCCAGCATTTT. As protein: CAWSKRQGRNNQPQHF. The whole variable domain, filled in from reference TRBV30 and TRBJ1-5, reads SQTIHQWPATLVQPVGSPLSLECTVEGTSNPNLYWYRQAAGRGLQLLFYSVGIGQISSEVPQNLSASRPQDRQFILSSKKLLLSDSGFYLCAWSKRQGRNNQPQHFGDGTRLSIL.

This chain uses TRBV4-2 with TRBJ2-7; 7 bases match TRBD2. V was pared by 2 bases and J by 0 bases, with 10 bases of the junction left unmatched. The CDR3 totals 17 residues. Looked up from germline, CDR1 is LGHNA and CDR2 is YNFKEQ. The CDR3 sequence: CASSQPSGGDFSYEQYF. For the CDR3, the DNA is TGTGCCAGCAGCCAACCATCGGGGGGAGACTTCTCCTACGAGCAGTACTTC.

The chain employs TRBV10-2 and TRBJ1-5, with D unclear. The ends were cut back, 0 bases at V and 5 bases at J, with 8 bases in the middle. CDR1 is WSHSY and CDR2 is SAAADI in the germline V gene. This CDR3 contains 14 residues. DNA for the CDR3: TGCGCCAGCAGTGAGTCTCACCGAGATCAGCCCCAGCATTTT. This sequence encodes CASSESHRDQPQHF.

The rearrangement joins TRBV4-1 to TRBJ2-1; D is unresolved. Deletions cut 2 bases from V and 13 bases from J, with 9 bases between. Germline V gene sequence: CDR1 MGHRA, CDR2 YSYEKL. This CDR3 spans 11 amino acids. CDR3 DNA sequence: TGCGCCAGCAGCCAAAAAGGTCCCCAGTTCTTC. This codes for CASSQKGPQFF.

The chain joins TRBV2 to TRBJ1-4; 8 nucleotides match TRBD1. Germline loops: CDR1 SNHLY, CDR2 FYNNEI. V lost 4 bases and J lost 5; bases outside the gene matches: 12. The CDR3 spans 17 residues. The CDR3 region is CASSVGPGRQGNEKLFF. Written as DNA, the CDR3 is TGTGCCAGCAGTGTCGGTCCCGGGAGACAGGGGAATGAAAAACTGTTTTTT.

CDR3 DNA: TGTGCCAGCAGTGGCCACAGGGTCCACAATGAGCAGTTCTTC. Translation gives CASSGHRVHNEQFF. The V gene is TRBV2, the J gene TRBJ2-1; D possibly corresponds to TRBD1 (6 bases). The CDR3 runs to 14 residues. Between the trimmed V and J ends, which lost 4 bases and 5 bases, there was a span of 12 bases. The V gene's germline CDR1 is SNHLY and CDR2 FYNNEI.

V is TRBV5-1 and J is TRBJ1-4; maybe TRBD1 (6 bases). The germline gives CDR1 SGHRS, CDR2 YFSETQ. V was trimmed by 4 bases and J by 0 bases, leaving 16 bases between them. The CDR3 length is 17 residues. The chain's CDR3 is CASSPAGGAATNEKLFF. DNA for the CDR3: TGCGCCAGCAGCCCGGCCGGGGGCGCCGCAACTAATGAAAAACTGTTTTTT.

The V gene is TRBV19, the J gene TRBJ1-2; no definite D call. This CDR3 contains 12 residues. V lost 3 bases and J 8 bases, leaving 10 bases between the germline ends. Germline lookup yields CDR1 LNHDA and CDR2 SQIVND (reference sequence). The CDR3 protein is CASSIPLGGYTF. CDR3 nucleotides: TGTGCCAGTAGTATCCCCCTAGGGGGCTACACCTTC.

The J gene is TRBJ2-2, the V gene TRBV19; D is perhaps TRBD1 or TRBD2 (6 bases each). V lost 5 bases to trimming and J lost 4 bases, with 14 bases between them. Germline V gene sequence: CDR1 LNHDA, CDR2 SQIVND (reference sequence). The CDR3 length is 15 residues. In DNA, the CDR3 is TGTGCCAGTAGTTTGGGGGGCGCGGGCACCGGGGAGCTGTTTTTT. Translating gives CASSLGGAGTGELFF.